These T cell receptor beta chains were read from a single sample in a study of shared clonotypes between healthy human individuals. Profiling relied on immunoSEQ multiplex PCR, and the TCRdb table lists in-frame clones only, not all of them. The sample carries roughly 1,800,000 clones, roughly 95% recorded once. Sequenced input: naive CD8+ T cells sorted from blood. These receptors were obtained from a young man in good health. CDR3s include the opening cysteine and the closing phenylalanine or tryptophan. The order of the fields is J gene, clone size, V gene, D gene, CDR3 protein. The D gene is left open where the match is weak. Expanded clones are given a class, and other clones once, few, many or no size at all.

>TRBJ2-1|once|TRBV7-9|-
CASSLGHNNEQFF
>TRBJ2-1|-|TRBV7-9|TRBD1
CASSRGTGDYNEQFF
>TRBJ2-5|-|TRBV27|-
CASSLLVGETQYF
>TRBJ2-7|-|TRBV10-2|-
CASSESLDLSYEQYF
>TRBJ2-7|-|TRBV5-4|-
CASSPPNGIEQYF
>TRBJ1-4|-|TRBV28|TRBD1
CASSLLNRGYEKLFF
>TRBJ1-3|-|TRBV4-2|-
CAALLKDSGGGNTIYF
>TRBJ2-7|-|TRBV11-1|-
CASSLGTSYEQYF
>TRBJ2-4|-|TRBV7-2|-
CASSADSTNGNIQYF
>TRBJ2-3|-|TRBV13|-
CASTPHGGADTQYF
>TRBJ1-6|-|TRBV7-6|-
CASSLDHSQFNSPLHF
>TRBJ1-5|once|TRBV7-2|-
CASSPPSRGGPQPQHF
>TRBJ2-3|-|TRBV27|TRBD1
CASSPEQGGTDTQYF
>TRBJ1-2|once|TRBV6-5|-
CASSYSIGGDYGYTF
>TRBJ2-5|-|TRBV6-5|-
CASSYGSGETQYF
>TRBJ2-7|-|TRBV7-8|TRBD2
CASRPGTSGAEQYF
>TRBJ2-5|-|TRBV7-9|TRBD1
CASSARTGGPETQYF
>TRBJ2-7|-|TRBV2|-
CASRPDSYEQYF
>TRBJ2-7|-|TRBV15|TRBD2
CATSRGVGTSGYEQYF
>TRBJ1-4|-|TRBV10-3|-
CAIKSVVGEEKLFF
>TRBJ1-2|-|TRBV27|-
CASSMRSEGVHYGYTF
>TRBJ2-7|-|TRBV14|-
CASSQGAGSYEQYF
>TRBJ2-5|-|TRBV19|-
CASSARSFRETQYF
>TRBJ2-6|-|TRBV19|-
CASSIGPLLDSGANVLTF
>TRBJ1-1|-|TRBV2|TRBD1
CASSGDRGTEAFF
>TRBJ2-7|-|TRBV28|TRBD2
CASNESGGLSYEQYF
>TRBJ1-2|-|TRBV7-9|-
CASSSPFPTGRSYGYTF
>TRBJ2-1|-|TRBV7-6|TRBD2
CASSDVLAGDPNEQFF